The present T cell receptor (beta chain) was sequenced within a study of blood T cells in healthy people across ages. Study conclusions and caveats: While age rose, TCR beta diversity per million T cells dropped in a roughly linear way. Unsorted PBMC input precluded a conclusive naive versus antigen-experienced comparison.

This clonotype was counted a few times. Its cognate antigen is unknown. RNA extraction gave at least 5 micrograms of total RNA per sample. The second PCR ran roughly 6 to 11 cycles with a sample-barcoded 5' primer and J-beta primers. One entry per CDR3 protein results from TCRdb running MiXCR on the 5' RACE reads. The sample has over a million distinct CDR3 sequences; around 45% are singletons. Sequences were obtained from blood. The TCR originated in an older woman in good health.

The chain's CDR3 is CASTPQPTGYNSPLHF. In DNA, the CDR3 is TGTGCCAGCACTCCCCAGCCGACAGGATATAATTCACCCCTCCACTTT. This chain connects TRBV19 to TRBJ1-6; D perhaps matches TRBD1 (6 bases). V gave up 9 bases and J gave up 4 bases, with 19 bases separating them. CDR1 and CDR2 (germline): LNHDA, SQIVND (reference sequence). This CDR3 is built from 16 residues.